The sequence of this TCR beta chain was determined in a study of cytomegalovirus exposure and HLA in healthy donors. The V gene's germline CDR1 is LGHNA and CDR2 YNFKEQ. This CDR3 is built from 17 residues. J lost 0 bases, V lost 0 bases, and 3 bases had no gene match. Vbeta (60) and Jbeta (13) primers were used in the PCR. Generated by immunoSEQ multiplex PCR, the TCRdb table keeps only in-frame clones and is missing some. The sample lists about 130,000 clones; approximately 82% were seen once. Notes on the study in general: In a later analysis, HLA-associated TCR beta chains were more clonally expanded than equally common others. Later analysis identified 15,000 to 20,000 TCR beta sequences associated with HLA alleles, using a false discovery rate threshold of 0.05. What TCR beta sequences reportedly achieved was accurate prediction of HLA-A and HLA-B alleles in most subjects. Per a prior analysis, the majority of TCR beta V segments were productive roughly 87% or roughly 30% of the time.

A remark on this clone: The antigen remains unidentified.

Specimen: PBMCs. The sequence derives from a female donor in good health and CMV-seronegative. The chain recombines TRBV4-2 with TRBJ2-3, with 10 bases identical to TRBD2. The CDR3 is CASSQDQTSGSTDTQYF. The CDR3 region has the DNA TGTGCCAGCAGCCAAGATCAGACTAGCGGGAGCACAGATACGCAGTATTTT.